These 29 T cell receptor beta chains were all obtained from the same sample, sequenced in a study of cytomegalovirus exposure and HLA in healthy donors. Assay used: immunoSEQ multiplex PCR; TCRdb lists only in-frame clones, some missing. The data contain 140,000 to 150,000 clones, roughly nine tenths of them singletons. Source material: PBMCs. The receptors were gathered from a man aged 18 to 29 in good health and CMV-seronegative.

V gene TRBV4-1 combines with J gene TRBJ2-7, with 14 bases lining up with TRBD2. Per germline, CDR1 MGHRA and CDR2 YSYEKL. V lost 1 base to trimming and J lost 5 bases; unmatched junction nucleotides: 13. The CDR3 has 19 amino acids. The CDR3 DNA sequence: TGCGCCAGCAGCCAAGTTCTGGGACTAGCGGGGGCCGGGAGGAACGAGCAGTACTTC. Protein product: CASSQVLGLAGAGRNEQYF.

The chain employs TRBV27 and TRBJ2-2, with TRBD1 identical over 12 bases. The J segment lost 10 bases and the V segment lost 6 bases, leaving 6 bases of the junction unmatched. This CDR3 is built from 14 residues. CDR1 and CDR2 from the germline V gene are MNHEY and SMNVEV (reference sequence). CDR3 residues: CASRGGTGGAELFF. CDR3 DNA: TGTGCCAGCAGGGGGGGGACAGGGGGCGCGGAGCTGTTTTTT.

The gene calls are TRBV2 and TRBJ1-1; D is undetermined. Per the germline V gene, CDR1 is SNHLY and CDR2 is FYNNEI. This CDR3 spans 13 amino acids. Trimming stripped 6 bases from V and 1 base from J, with 9 bases between. The CDR3 loop is CASSPYGNTEAFF. CDR3 sequence (DNA): TGTGCCAGCAGCCCCTACGGGAACACTGAAGCTTTCTTT.

The V gene is TRBV7-8, the J gene TRBJ1-2; D unclear. V lost 5 bases, J lost 4 bases, and 14 bases lay in between. Per the germline V gene, CDR1 is SGHVS and CDR2 is FQNEAQ. The CDR3 sequence is 14 residues long. The CDR3 sequence is CASSPGVSGYGYTF. The CDR3 DNA sequence: TGTGCCAGCAGCCCCGGGGTTTCGGGCTATGGCTACACCTTC. Drawing the rest from reference TRBV7-8 and TRBJ1-2, the complete variable domain is GAGVSQSPRYKVAKRGQDVALRCDPISGHVSLFWYQQALGQGPEFLTYFQNEAQLDKSGLPSDRFFAERPEGSVSTLKIQRTQQEDSAVYLCASSPGVSGYGYTFGSGTRLTVV.

The chain uses TRBV6-5 and TRBJ2-1; D is undetermined. The CDR3 is made up of 12 amino acids. V gave up 6 bases and J gave up 8 bases, with 11 bases separating them. Germline values: CDR1 MNHEY, CDR2 SVGAGI. The CDR3 loop reads CASSGRSYEQFF. The CDR3 DNA reads as TGTGCCAGCAGCGGCCGTAGCTATGAGCAGTTCTTC.

This chain links TRBV27 with TRBJ2-5; 8 bases align to TRBD1. Germline values: CDR1 MNHEY, CDR2 SMNVEV (reference sequence). The CDR3 contains 16 residues. Trimming at V came to 0 bases and at J to 4 bases, leaving 7 bases not matched to a gene. The CDR3 nucleotides read TGTGCCAGCAGTTTATCCTGGCCAGGGGGCAGAGAGACCCAGTACTTC. Its translation is CASSLSWPGGRETQYF.

This clone was detected once. This chain links TRBV25-1 with TRBJ2-2; weak D call: TRBD1 (5 bases). CDR1 is MGHDK and CDR2 is SYGVNS in the germline V gene. This CDR3 has 14 amino acids. Trimming removed 2 bases at V and 7 bases at J, with 11 bases between. As DNA, the CDR3 is TGTGCCAGCAGTGAAAGGTCGCAGGGCGGGGAGCTGTTTTTT. As protein: CASSERSQGGELFF.

This clone was detected once. The J gene is TRBJ1-1, the V gene TRBV7-9; 8 nucleotides align to TRBD1. The trim removed 1 base at V and 3 bases at J, leaving 4 bases unmatched. CDR3 length: 15 residues. Germline V gene sequence: CDR1 SEHNR, CDR2 FQNEAQ (reference sequence). CDR3 DNA: TGTGCCAGCAGCTTAGAAGACAGGGGAGACACTGAAGCTTTCTTT. Translating it yields CASSLEDRGDTEAFF.

The rearrangement uses TRBV2 and TRBJ1-5; 9 bases align to TRBD1. The CDR3 covers 16 residues. The germline V gene has CDR1 SNHLY and CDR2 FYNNEI. Losses at the gene ends were 6 bases for V and 6 bases for J; bases not matched to a gene: 12. The CDR3 coding sequence is TGTGCCAGCAGAGCCAACCGGGACAGGGTTCTTCAGCCCCAGCATTTT. Amino acids: CASRANRDRVLQPQHF.

The V call is TRBV28, the J call TRBJ2-7; 11 bases line up with TRBD2. The CDR3 extends over 15 amino acids. Germline V gene sequence: CDR1 MDHEN, CDR2 SYDVKM. V trimming: 5 bases; J trimming: 4 bases; junction bases outside the gene matches: 7. CDR3 sequence: CASSAASGGMYEQYF. The CDR3 bases are TGTGCCAGCAGTGCCGCTAGCGGGGGGATGTACGAGCAGTACTTC. Variable domain in full (rest from reference TRBV28 and TRBJ2-7): DVKVTQSSRYLVKRTGEKVFLECVQDMDHENMFWYRQDPGLGLRLIYFSYDVKMKEKGDIPEGYSVSREKKERFSLILESASTNQTSMYLCASSAASGGMYEQYFGPGTRLTVT.

Comments on this clone: This CDR3 is also generated by other DNA sequences in the sample. This chain uses TRBV12-5 with TRBJ2-5, with unresolved D. The CDR3 runs to 11 residues. Between the trimmed V and J ends, which lost 3 bases and 5 bases, there was a span of 4 bases. Germline V gives CDR1 LGHNT, CDR2 FRNRAP. The CDR3 here is CASGFGETQYF. DNA of the CDR3: TGTGCTAGTGGTTTCGGGGAGACCCAGTACTTC.

This clone has only a few counts. The rearrangement uses TRBV6-6 and TRBJ1-2, with 10 bases identical to TRBD1. Losses at the gene ends were 6 bases for V and 5 bases for J; bases not matched to a gene: 12. There are 16 residues in the CDR3. The germline V gene encodes CDR1 MNHNY and CDR2 SVGAGI (reference sequence). CDR3 DNA sequence: TGTGCCAGCAGACCCGTGACAGGGGGCACGGGATATGGCTACACCTTC. Protein sequence: CASRPVTGGTGYGYTF.

The genes are TRBV19 and TRBJ2-5, with 9 bases fitting TRBD2. J gave up 5 bases and V 7 bases, and 11 bases lay outside the gene matches. Per the germline V gene, CDR1 is LNHDA and CDR2 is SQIVND (reference sequence). This CDR3 region has 15 residues. CDR3 loop: CASKAGGPSWETQYF. The CDR3 DNA reads as TGTGCCAGTAAGGCGGGAGGGCCCTCGTGGGAGACCCAGTACTTC.

The CDR3 sequence: CASRLTAVISEAFF. For the CDR3, the DNA is TGTGCCAGCAGGCTAACAGCAGTTATCTCTGAAGCTTTCTTT. This chain joins TRBV27 and TRBJ1-1; D is uncertain. V lost 6 bases to trimming and J lost 6 bases, with 17 bases between them. CDR1 and CDR2 from the germline V gene are MNHEY and SMNVEV (reference sequence). The CDR3 is made up of 14 amino acids.

This rearrangement joins TRBV20-1 to TRBJ2-5; the D is unclear. V lost 4 bases to trimming and J lost 2 bases, with 5 bases between them. The CDR3 covers 11 residues. Germline V gene sequence: CDR1 DFQATT, CDR2 SNEGSKA (reference sequence). CDR3 sequence: CSATVQETQYF. In DNA, the CDR3 is TGCAGTGCTACAGTTCAAGAGACCCAGTACTTC.

The V and J genes are TRBV13 and TRBJ2-7, with 10 bases lining up with TRBD2. This CDR3 has 14 amino acids. After removal of 5 bases from V and 7 bases from J, the junction contained 8 bases not matched to a gene. CDR1 and CDR2 (germline): PRHDT, FYEKMQ (reference sequence). CDR3 loop: CASSLAGESGEQYV. In DNA, the CDR3 is TGTGCCAGCAGCCTAGCGGGAGAGTCAGGTGAGCAGTACGTC.

The chain links TRBV27 to TRBJ1-2, with 8 bases lining up with TRBD1. V gave up 10 bases and J gave up 5 bases; unmatched junction bases: 18. The length of the CDR3 is 16 residues. Per the germline V gene, CDR1 is MNHEY and CDR2 is SMNVEV (reference sequence). The DNA for the CDR3 is TGTGCCACCAGACCCCACCCGGGACAGGACCCTTATGGCTACACCTTC. This translates into CATRPHPGQDPYGYTF.

The chain carries TRBV7-9 and TRBJ1-1; D remains unclear. Trimming pared 8 bases from V and 8 bases from J, leaving 15 bases between. Germline V gene sequence: CDR1 SEHNR, CDR2 FQNEAQ (reference sequence). The CDR3 loop spans 12 amino acids. CDR3 amino acids: CASSDRGGEAFF. The CDR3 DNA reads as TGTGCCAGCTCCGATCGGGGTGGGGAAGCTTTCTTT. Supplemented by reference TRBV7-9 and TRBJ1-1, the full variable domain reads DTGVSQNPRHKITKRGQNVTFRCDPISEHNRLYWYRQTLGQGPEFLTYFQNEAQLEKSRLLSDRFSAERPKGSFSTLEIQRTEQGDSAMYLCASSDRGGEAFFGQGTRLTVV.

This clone came up a few times. The chain combines TRBV11-3 with TRBJ1-1, with D possibly TRBD1 on 6 matching bases. The CDR3 runs 17 residues. V gave up 0 bases and J gave up 0 bases, with 14 bases separating them. Germline values: CDR1 SGHNT, CDR2 YENEEA. CDR3 loop: CASSLDQGGRMNTEAFF. DNA for the CDR3: TGTGCCAGCAGCTTAGATCAAGGGGGAAGGATGAACACTGAAGCTTTCTTT.

The chain carries TRBV2 and TRBJ2-3, with a possible D match to TRBD2 (5 bases). V was pared by 4 bases and J by 0 bases, with 8 bases between. This CDR3 comprises 14 residues. The germline V gene encodes CDR1 SNHLY and CDR2 FYNNEI. The CDR3: CASSGRTSTDTQYF. CDR3 in DNA: TGTGCCAGCAGTGGCCGGACTAGCACAGATACGCAGTATTTT. Filled out from reference TRBV2 and TRBJ2-3, the complete variable domain reads EPEVTQTPSHQVTQMGQEVILRCVPISNHLYFYWYRQILGQKVEFLVSFYNNEISEKSEIFDDQFSVERPDGSNFTLKIRSTKLEDSAMYFCASSGRTSTDTQYFGPGTRLTVL.

The chain couples TRBV28 to TRBJ2-7; D is unclear. Germline V gene sequence: CDR1 MDHEN, CDR2 SYDVKM. Trimming shortened V by 8 bases and J by 4 bases, and 6 bases separated the two germline ends. The CDR3 totals 10 residues. The CDR3 region has the DNA TGTGCCAGCGTCTCGTACGAGCAGTACTTC. Its protein product is CASVSYEQYF.

The chain is built from TRBV18 and TRBJ2-6; 7 bases are shared with TRBD1. Per germline, CDR1 KGHSH and CDR2 LQKENI. Trimming at V came to 9 bases and at J to 1 base, leaving 15 bases not matched to a gene. The CDR3 covers 18 residues. The CDR3 is CASLGQGEISSGANVLTF. The CDR3 bases are TGTGCCAGTCTCGGTCAGGGGGAGATTTCGTCTGGGGCCAACGTCCTGACTTTC.

The rearrangement links TRBV19 to TRBJ2-7; 8 positions match TRBD1. This CDR3 is built from 14 residues. CDR1 and CDR2 from the germline V gene are LNHDA and SQIVND (reference sequence). Trimming cost V 5 bases and J 5 bases; bases outside gene matches: 8. The CDR3 sequence is CASSLQGAGDEQYF. The CDR3 DNA reads TGTGCCAGTAGTTTGCAGGGGGCTGGGGACGAGCAGTACTTC.

V usage is TRBV6-5 and J usage is TRBJ2-7; D is perhaps TRBD1 (5 bases). The V end lost 7 bases, the J end lost 3 bases, and 13 bases lay between the germline ends. The CDR3 length is 13 residues. Germline CDR1 MNHEY, CDR2 SVGAGI. The CDR3 nucleotides are TGTGCCAGCACCGCAGGAAGGGGCTACGAGCAGTACGTC. Its translation: CASTAGRGYEQYV.

This clone was detected many times. The V call is TRBV7-2, the J call TRBJ2-1; 15 nucleotides line up with TRBD2. CDR1 SGHTA and CDR2 FQGNSA come from the germline V gene. This CDR3 comprises 15 residues. Trimming took 5 bases from V and 9 from J; bases not matched to a gene: 5. This CDR3 is CASSLRTSGRAEQFF. For the CDR3, the DNA is TGTGCCAGCAGCCTTCGGACTAGCGGGAGGGCTGAGCAGTTCTTC.

The chain links TRBV2 to TRBJ1-2; possibly TRBD1 for D (5 bases). The CDR3 sequence is 15 residues long. V was trimmed by 2 bases and J by 2 bases, leaving 12 bases between them. CDR1 is SNHLY, CDR2 FYNNEI, per germline. In DNA, the CDR3 is TGTGCCAGCAGTGAATGGGCAGGGAGGAACTATGGCTACACCTTC. Translating gives CASSEWAGRNYGYTF.

The chain uses TRBV11-3 and TRBJ2-5; 8 positions agree with TRBD1. This CDR3 contains 15 residues. Germline V gene sequence: CDR1 SGHNT, CDR2 YENEEA. V was pared by 7 bases and J by 5 bases, with 12 bases of the junction left unmatched. The CDR3 protein is CASTVGQGLGETQYF. Here the CDR3 DNA reads TGTGCCAGCACCGTCGGACAGGGTTTGGGTGAGACCCAGTACTTC.

The V gene is TRBV6-5, the J gene TRBJ1-2, with 12 bases lining up with TRBD1. V gave up 2 bases and J gave up 8 bases; unmatched junction bases: 3. The CDR3 sequence is 14 residues long. In germline, CDR1 is MNHEY, CDR2 SVGAGI. The CDR3 region is CASSYGDRGQGYTF. In DNA form, the CDR3 reads TGTGCCAGCAGTTACGGGGACAGGGGGCAAGGCTACACCTTC.

The chain combines TRBV7-9 with TRBJ1-4, with 9 nucleotides matching TRBD1. The CDR3 is made up of 18 amino acids. Germline assignment: CDR1 SEHNR and CDR2 FQNEAQ (reference sequence). V trimming: 5 bases; J trimming: 7 bases; junction bases outside the gene matches: 17. The CDR3 spells CASSGMDRGSDYREKLFF. In DNA form, the CDR3 reads TGTGCCAGCAGCGGAATGGACAGGGGTTCTGACTACCGTGAAAAACTGTTTTTT.